This T cell receptor beta chain was recorded in a study of beta chain features in type 1 diabetes. The overall study: In all, some 100,000,000 sorted cells from all samples were analyzed.

Findings and limits, study-wide: Shorter TCRB CDR3s, moderately but significantly so, were found in Type 1 diabetes patients in all four CD4+ subsets. Any PCR bias toward short templates would affect both groups alike.

This clone was counted a few times. As yet, its antigen is unknown. There are 13 residues in the CDR3. Germline V CDR1 and CDR2: SGDLS, YYNGEE. J was trimmed by 14 bases and V by 3 bases; bases with no gene match: 2. Staining for CD45RO/CCR7/CD25/CD127/CD95/CD27 allowed sorting of CD4+ naive, central memory, regulatory and stem cell-like memory cells. Expressed TCRB transcripts were sequenced because the isolated RNA had all been reverse transcribed beforehand. Clones were read by immunoSEQ multiplex PCR, and TCRdb kept only the in-frame ones, dropping some. The sample includes 300,000 to 450,000 clones, over 9.5% of them seen just once.

Material for sequencing was naive CD4+ T cells from blood. V is TRBV9 and J is TRBJ2-1; 16 nucleotides line up with TRBD2. This clonotype was sampled from a woman aged 18-29 years with type 1 diabetes. CDR3 residues: CASSGGTSGREFF. In nucleotides, the CDR3 is TGTGCCAGCAGCGGAGGGACTAGCGGGAGGGAGTTCTTC.